What follows are 30 T cell receptor beta chains derived from one specimen sequenced in a study of monozygotic twins with inflammatory bowel disease. TCRdb reworked the 5' RACE reads into one entry per CDR3 protein, no DNA. This listing includes approximately 45,000 distinct CDR3 sequences. The sample taken for sequencing was blood. These receptors all come from a human donor with ulcerative colitis or Crohn's disease, or a healthy co-twin of an affected twin (not recorded which).

The chain carries TRBV4-1 and TRBJ1-2; without DNA, the TCRdb call of TRBD1 cannot be checked. The germline V gene has CDR1 MGHRA and CDR2 YSYEKL. CDR3 length: 13 amino acids. The CDR3 sequence: CASSSRFGNGYTF.

The chain uses TRBV7-9 and TRBJ1-5. This CDR3 region has 11 residues. The V gene's germline CDR1 is SEHNR and CDR2 FQNEAQ (reference sequence). The CDR3 reads CASSSRGVQHF.

This clonotype is called medium-sized (0.01 to 0.1%) based on its frequency. The rearrangement links TRBV12-3 or TRBV12-4 to TRBJ2-5; lacking DNA, the TRBD1 call made by TCRdb goes unchecked. CDR3 length: 15 residues. This chain's CDR3 is CASSPMGQRQETQYF.

This sequence joins TRBV7-8 and TRBJ2-1; TCRdb's assignment of TRBD2 cannot be checked, as there is no DNA. The CDR3 covers 17 residues. The V gene's germline CDR1 is SGHVS and CDR2 FQNEAQ. CDR3 residues: CASSLTSGRASRSEQFF.

The chain links TRBV4-1 to TRBJ1-5. CDR1 is MGHRA and CDR2 is YSYEKL in the germline V gene. The CDR3 contains 13 residues. CDR3: CASSKDLNQPQHF.

The chain recombines TRBV20-1 with TRBJ2-3; the TCRdb call, TRBD2, lacks DNA for checking. In germline, CDR1 is DFQATT, CDR2 SNEGSKA (reference sequence). This CDR3 region has 18 residues. This CDR3 is CSAPSGTSGKGLADTQYF.

This clonotype is medium-sized by frequency. The chain joins TRBV20-1 to TRBJ2-1; without DNA, the TCRdb call of TRBD2 cannot be checked. The CDR3 is 15 residues long. CDR1 is DFQATT, CDR2 SNEGSKA, per germline (reference sequence). CDR3 in amino acids: CSARNSGGAYNEQFF.

The CDR3 here is CASSQFLDAANYGYTF. V gene TRBV5-1 combines with J gene TRBJ1-2. Germline V gene data show CDR1 as SGHRS and CDR2 as YFSETQ. This CDR3 spans 16 amino acids. The full variable domain, rest sourced from reference TRBV5-1 and TRBJ1-2, is KAGVTQTPRYLIKTRGQQVTLSCSPISGHRSVSWYQQTPGQGLQFLFEYFSETQRNKGNFPGRFSGRQFSNSRSEMNVSTLELGDSALYLCASSQFLDAANYGYTFGSGTRLTVV.

The chain employs TRBV4-3 and TRBJ2-1. From germline, CDR1 is LGHNA and CDR2 YSLEER. The CDR3 length is 14 residues. CDR3 sequence: CASSLLVGSGEQFF.

J is TRBJ2-7 and V is TRBV7-6; the TCRdb D gene call, TRBD1, has no DNA to confirm it. Germline loops: CDR1 SGHVS, CDR2 FNYEAQ. The CDR3 has 15 residues. The CDR3 protein is CASSLAGDRSYEQYF.

This chain links TRBV28 with TRBJ2-5; TCRdb proposes TRBD1, but this gene call is untestable without DNA. Germline CDR1 is MDHEN and CDR2 is SYDVKM. The CDR3 consists of 14 residues. The CDR3 is CASRGQGARETQYF. Using reference TRBV28 and TRBJ2-5 for the parts outside the CDR3, the full variable domain is DVKVTQSSRYLVKRTGEKVFLECVQDMDHENMFWYRQDPGLGLRLIYFSYDVKMKEKGDIPEGYSVSREKKERFSLILESASTNQTSMYLCASRGQGARETQYFGPGTRLLVL.

This sequence joins TRBV30 and TRBJ1-5; TCRdb gives TRBD1 as the D gene, but with no DNA this cannot be confirmed. The CDR3 contains 15 residues. In germline, CDR1 is GTSNPN, CDR2 SVGIG (reference sequence). CDR3 loop: CAWSGTGISNQPQHF.

V gene TRBV30 combines with J gene TRBJ2-5. This CDR3 has 15 amino acids. The germline gives CDR1 GTSNPN, CDR2 SVGIG (reference sequence). This chain's CDR3 is CAWSVPTVGLETQYF.

The V call is TRBV11-2, the J call TRBJ1-5; there is no DNA to check the TCRdb D call of TRBD1. Per germline, CDR1 SGHAT and CDR2 FQNNGV. The CDR3 has 15 amino acids. CDR3 sequence: CASSQTGNSNQPQHF.

V gene TRBV20-1 combines with J gene TRBJ2-7; TCRdb designates TRBD2, a call that cannot be tested without DNA. The V gene's germline CDR1 is DFQATT and CDR2 SNEGSKA (reference sequence). The CDR3 consists of 19 residues. CDR3 amino acids: CSASAPRIPRGRVSYEQYF.

The CDR3 is CSAGLAGGRETQYF. The J gene is TRBJ2-5, the V gene TRBV20-1; TCRdb's D call of TRBD2 is untestable without DNA. The CDR3 totals 14 residues. CDR1 and CDR2 from the germline V gene are DFQATT and SNEGSKA (reference sequence).

This rearrangement joins TRBV27 to TRBJ2-2. Germline CDR1 MNHEY, CDR2 SMNVEV (reference sequence). The CDR3 is 13 amino acids. The CDR3 loop reads CASSFGTPGELFF.

The V and J genes are TRBV11-2 and TRBJ1-1; lacking DNA, the TRBD1 call made by TCRdb goes unchecked. This CDR3 has 13 residues. The germline V gene has CDR1 SGHAT and CDR2 FQNNGV. The CDR3 sequence is CASSLEMRGVAFF. The full variable domain, its missing parts supplied by reference TRBV11-2 and TRBJ1-1, is EAGVAQSPRYKIIEKRQSVAFWCNPISGHATLYWYQQILGQGPKLLIQFQNNGVVDDSQLPKDRFSAERLKGVDSTLKIQPAKLEDSAVYLCASSLEMRGVAFFGQGTRLTVV.

The chain employs TRBV5-1 and TRBJ1-1; TCRdb outputs TRBD1, but without DNA this stays unchecked. The CDR3 has 14 amino acids. CDR1 is SGHRS, CDR2 YFSETQ, per germline. CDR3 in amino acids: CASSYDRLNTEAFF.

J is TRBJ1-6 and V is TRBV3-1. Germline CDR1 LGHDT, CDR2 YNNKEL (reference sequence). The CDR3 is made up of 15 amino acids. The CDR3: CASSQEGNYNSPLHF.

The rearrangement links TRBV20-1 to TRBJ2-7. Germline V gene lookup returns CDR1 DFQATT and CDR2 SNEGSKA (reference sequence). CDR3 length: 12 residues. The CDR3 is CSASAGAYEQYF.

The rearrangement links TRBV7-2 to TRBJ1-4; TCRdb picks TRBD1, but there is no DNA to check that call. Per germline, CDR1 SGHTA and CDR2 FQGNSA. This CDR3 has 15 amino acids. The CDR3 loop reads CASSLAGAANEKLFF.

The genes are TRBV19 and TRBJ2-1; without DNA, the TCRdb call of TRBD1 cannot be checked. CDR1 and CDR2 from the germline V gene are LNHDA and SQIVND (reference sequence). The CDR3 length is 15 residues. CDR3 in amino acids: CASSPPPGENNEQFF.

The chain employs TRBV13 and TRBJ2-2; as DNA is missing, the TRBD1 call by TCRdb cannot be tested. Germline values: CDR1 PRHDT, CDR2 FYEKMQ (reference sequence). The length of the CDR3 is 14 residues. CDR3 sequence: CASSSPWGFGELFF.

The chain combines TRBV19 with TRBJ1-1. The V gene's germline CDR1 is LNHDA and CDR2 SQIVND (reference sequence). The CDR3 sequence is 12 residues long. The CDR3 sequence: CASSIDRAEAFF. Using reference TRBV19 and TRBJ1-1 for the parts outside the CDR3, the full variable domain is DGGITQSPKYLFRKEGQNVTLSCEQNLNHDAMYWYRQDPGQGLRLIYYSQIVNDFQKGDIAEGYSVSREKKESFPLTVTSAQKNPTAFYLCASSIDRAEAFFGQGTRLTVV.

The chain recombines TRBV7-9 with TRBJ1-2. The CDR3 contains 14 residues. Germline CDR1 and CDR2: SEHNR and FQNEAQ (reference sequence). The CDR3 sequence is CASSPTSLLNGYTF.

This chain links TRBV7-9 with TRBJ1-1; the TCRdb call, TRBD1, lacks DNA for checking. The germline V gene has CDR1 SEHNR and CDR2 FQNEAQ (reference sequence). The CDR3 consists of 14 residues. CDR3 residues: CASSQTGSLTEAFF.

The rearrangement links TRBV18 to TRBJ2-2; there is no DNA to check the TCRdb D call of TRBD2. Germline assignment: CDR1 KGHSH and CDR2 LQKENI. The CDR3 spans 14 residues. The CDR3 loop reads CASPSSGRTGELFF.

The chain combines TRBV7-2 with TRBJ2-2. The CDR3 runs to 14 residues. Germline V gene data show CDR1 as SGHTA and CDR2 as FQGNSA. The CDR3 spells CASSLVENTGELFF. Complete variable domain (other parts from reference TRBV7-2 and TRBJ2-2): GAGVSQSPSNKVTEKGKDVELRCDPISGHTALYWYRQSLGQGLEFLIYFQGNSAPDKSGLPSDRFSAERTGGSVSTLTIQRTQQEDSAVYLCASSLVENTGELFFGEGSRLTVL.

CDR3 loop: CASSFLAGVQETQYF. The chain combines TRBV5-1 with TRBJ2-5; lacking DNA, the TRBD2 call made by TCRdb goes unchecked. The CDR3 has 15 amino acids. The V gene's germline CDR1 is SGHRS and CDR2 YFSETQ.